This T cell receptor (beta chain) was found in a study of chemoradiotherapy in HPV16-positive cancers. Samples were taken several times over chemoradiotherapy. Repertoires were generated with immunoSEQ multiplex PCR, while TCRdb's copy carries only in-frame clones and drops some. The repertoire consists of a few thousand clones, with 86% occurring once and the leading ten covering around 4.7%. This TCR came from a human donor with HPV-associated anogenital cancer. The sequenced sample was tumor tissue, obtained from a patient who underwent chemoradiotherapy.

The CDR3 DNA sequence: TGTGCCAGCAGCTACGATCCGAACACTGAAGCTTTCTTT. The encoded protein is CASSYDPNTEAFF. The chain links TRBV7-8 to TRBJ1-1; no definite D call. This CDR3 contains 13 residues. Germline CDR1 is SGHVS and CDR2 is FQNEAQ. V was trimmed by 4 bases and J by 1 base, leaving 7 bases between them.